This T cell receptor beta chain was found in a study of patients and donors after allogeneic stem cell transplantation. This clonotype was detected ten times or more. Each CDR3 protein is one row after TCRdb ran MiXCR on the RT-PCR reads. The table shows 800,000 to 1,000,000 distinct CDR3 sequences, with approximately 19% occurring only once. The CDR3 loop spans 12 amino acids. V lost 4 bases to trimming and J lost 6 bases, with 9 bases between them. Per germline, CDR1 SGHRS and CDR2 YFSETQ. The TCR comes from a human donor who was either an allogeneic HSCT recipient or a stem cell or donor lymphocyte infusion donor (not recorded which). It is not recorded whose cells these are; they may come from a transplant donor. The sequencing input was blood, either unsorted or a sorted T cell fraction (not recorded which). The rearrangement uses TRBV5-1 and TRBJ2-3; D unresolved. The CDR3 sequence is CASSPPGDTQYF. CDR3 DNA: TGCGCCAGCAGCCCACCCGGGGATACGCAGTATTTT.